This TCR beta chain was captured by sequencing in a study of early T cells in non-severe SARS-CoV-2 infection. Study context: Chains were unpaired, as sequencing was done on bulk RNA from unsorted whole blood.

Tagging with unique molecular identifiers was applied to individual cDNA molecules. In TCRdb, the 5' RACE reads were re-called with MiXCR into one record per CDR3 protein. The sample has under 95,000 distinct CDR3 sequences, about 12% seen once. This CDR3 is 14 amino acids long. V gave up 2 bases and J gave up 9 bases, with 17 bases separating them. CDR1 GTSNPN and CDR2 SVGIG come from the germline V gene (reference sequence). As regards this clonotype: Its antigen remains unidentified.

Study-level results: VDJdb matching favored anti-spike CD8 responses, missing private and CD4 specificities.

The chain has TRBV30 and TRBJ2-1; D may be TRBD1 (6 bases). The origin of this receptor is an adult who was a healthcare worker with PCR-confirmed SARS-CoV-2 infection or an uninfected control (not recorded which). Material for sequencing was whole blood. The CDR3 loop is CAWSYRVQSPEQFF. In nucleotides, the CDR3 is TGTGCCTGGAGTTACAGGGTACAATCCCCTGAGCAGTTCTTC.